The 9 T cell receptor beta chains listed next were all sequenced from one sample in a study of shared clonotypes between healthy human individuals. Data came from immunoSEQ multiplex PCR; TCRdb stores just in-frame clones and leaves some out. The table has 450,000 to 500,000 clones, 70% to 85% seen once. The material sequenced was PBMCs. The receptors come from a woman in her 40s in good health. Some clones in this sample may be carry-over from other donors' samples.

V and J are TRBV4-1 and TRBJ2-2; 9 nucleotides agree with TRBD2. Germline-derived CDR1 and CDR2 are MGHRA and YSYEKL. The V and J ends lost 1 base and 6 bases, in that order; junction bases with no gene match: 6. This CDR3 comprises 16 residues. The chain's CDR3 is CASSQVPSGKAGELFF. The DNA of the CDR3 is TGCGCCAGCAGCCAAGTTCCTAGCGGGAAAGCCGGGGAGCTGTTTTTT.

This chain joins TRBV28 and TRBJ1-1; 8 bases are a match to TRBD1. Trimming took 6 bases from V and 5 from J; bases not matched to a gene: 11. Germline V gives CDR1 MDHEN, CDR2 SYDVKM. The CDR3 extends over 15 amino acids. CDR3 protein: CASRLLQGARTEAFF. In DNA, the CDR3 is TGTGCCAGCAGACTACTCCAGGGGGCGCGGACTGAAGCTTTCTTT. Full variable domain (remainder filled in from reference TRBV28 and TRBJ1-1): DVKVTQSSRYLVKRTGEKVFLECVQDMDHENMFWYRQDPGLGLRLIYFSYDVKMKEKGDIPEGYSVSREKKERFSLILESASTNQTSMYLCASRLLQGARTEAFFGQGTRLTVV.

V is TRBV11-2 and J is TRBJ2-2; D unclear. Germline V lookup: CDR1 SGHAT, CDR2 FQNNGV. This CDR3 is 14 amino acids long. Trimming took off 2 bases at V and 0 bases at J, with 4 bases between the two ends. The CDR3 nucleotides read TGTGCCAGCAGCTTATTAGCGAACACCGGGGAGCTGTTTTTT. It specifies CASSLLANTGELFF.

The chain recombines TRBV30 with TRBJ2-5, with TRBD2 matching 13 bases. Trimming removed 3 bases from V and 11 bases from J; junction bases left unmatched: 9. CDR1 and CDR2 from the germline V gene are GTSNPN and SVGIG (reference sequence). This CDR3 comprises 14 residues. The CDR3 nucleotides are TGTGCCTGGAGGCTACTAGCGGGAGGGCCGAAGCAGTACTTC. Amino acids: CAWRLLAGGPKQYF.

This clone was seen ten or more times. The chain uses TRBV10-3 and TRBJ1-3, with 8 nucleotides matching TRBD1. The CDR3 length is 15 residues. Trimming at V came to 7 bases and at J to 0 bases, leaving 5 bases not matched to a gene. The germline V gene encodes CDR1 ENHRY and CDR2 SYGVKD. In DNA form, the CDR3 reads TGTGCCATCATCGGGACAGGCCACTCTGGAAACACCATATATTTT. Its protein product is CAIIGTGHSGNTIYF.

The V gene is TRBV7-2, the J gene TRBJ1-2; possibly TRBD1 for D (5 bases). This CDR3 is 15 amino acids long. Looked up from germline, CDR1 is SGHTA and CDR2 is FQGNSA. V was cut by 5 bases and J by 0 bases, with 13 bases left in between. The CDR3 loop reads CASSPTGGANYGYTF. The CDR3 DNA reads TGTGCCAGCAGCCCCACAGGAGGAGCTAACTATGGCTACACCTTC. The whole variable domain, remainder taken from reference TRBV7-2 and TRBJ1-2, is GAGVSQSPSNKVTEKGKDVELRCDPISGHTALYWYRQSLGQGLEFLIYFQGNSAPDKSGLPSDRFSAERTGGSVSTLTIQRTQQEDSAVYLCASSPTGGANYGYTFGSGTRLTVV.

The genes are TRBV28 and TRBJ2-2; D might be TRBD1 or TRBD2, each matching 5 bases. V was pared by 1 base and J by 6 bases, with 18 bases between. The CDR3 covers 17 residues. From germline, CDR1 is MDHEN and CDR2 SYDVKM. The CDR3 DNA reads as TGTGCCAGCAGTTTATCTTTTGGGGGAACGAGGGCCGGGGAGCTGTTTTTT. It specifies CASSLSFGGTRAGELFF.

The CDR3 sequence is CASSSRRGWELFF. The CDR3 DNA follows: TGTGCCAGCAGCTCCAGACGGGGTTGGGAGCTGTTTTTT. The chain joins TRBV7-6 to TRBJ2-2, with D possibly matching TRBD2 (5 bases). Trimming left V 4 bases short and J 9 bases short, with 12 bases between. CDR1 is SGHVS and CDR2 is FNYEAQ in the germline V gene. This CDR3 spans 13 amino acids.

J is TRBJ2-4 and V is TRBV5-4; D is uncertain. The germline CDR1 and CDR2 sequences are SGHNT and YYREEE (reference sequence). Trimming removed 0 bases from V and 10 bases from J, with 17 bases in between. The CDR3 has 15 amino acids. CDR3 region: CASSLVVGPLRIQYF. CDR3 DNA: TGTGCCAGCAGCTTGGTCGTTGGGCCCCTCAGGATTCAGTACTTC.